The 30 T cell receptor beta chains listed next were all sequenced from one sample in a study of T cell responses to AZD1222 COVID-19 vaccine. TCRdb's copy holds only in-frame clones and misses some; the assay was immunoSEQ multiplex PCR. The sample holds about 140,000 clones, around 87% seen once. Here the sequenced sample was peripheral blood, taken on day 0 of AZD1222 vaccination. These receptors came from an adult in good health.

The chain combines TRBV11-2 with TRBJ1-1, with D tentatively TRBD1 (5 bases). CDR1 is SGHAT, CDR2 FQNNGV, per germline. CDR3 length: 13 residues. The ends were cut back, 2 bases at V and 1 base at J, with 5 bases in the middle. The CDR3 protein is CASSLTGNTEAFF. CDR3 nucleotide sequence: TGTGCCAGCAGCTTAACAGGGAACACTGAAGCTTTCTTT.

A single count supports this clone. The V call is TRBV10-3, the J call TRBJ2-4; weak D call: TRBD1 (6 bases). The CDR3 loop spans 13 amino acids. The germline V gene has CDR1 ENHRY and CDR2 SYGVKD. V lost 6 bases and J 8 bases, leaving 14 bases between the germline ends. The CDR3 spells CAISPGARDIQYF. In DNA, the CDR3 is TGTGCCATCAGCCCAGGGGCCAGGGACATTCAGTACTTC.

On this clone: The same CDR3 arises from other DNA sequences in this sample as well. The chain combines TRBV7-9 with TRBJ1-5; D unclear. V lost 5 bases, J lost 0 bases, and 8 bases lay in between. CDR1 SEHNR and CDR2 FQNEAQ come from the germline V gene (reference sequence). The CDR3 is 14 amino acids. CDR3 sequence reads: CASSLPGSNQPQHF. CDR3 coding DNA: TGTGCCAGCAGCCTCCCGGGTAGCAATCAGCCCCAGCATTTT.

The chain has TRBV11-2 and TRBJ1-6; maybe TRBD1 (5 bases). Trimming left V 1 base short and J 8 bases short, with 12 bases between. CDR1 SGHAT and CDR2 FQNNGV come from the germline V gene. The CDR3 length is 15 residues. In DNA form, the CDR3 reads TGTGCCAGCAGCTTAGCAGGGCTCGGGGATTCACCCCTCCACTTT. Protein sequence: CASSLAGLGDSPLHF.

The chain links TRBV30 to TRBJ1-1; maybe TRBD1 (5 bases). V was pared by 3 bases and J by 0 bases, with 20 bases between. This CDR3 contains 17 residues. CDR1 and CDR2 (germline): GTSNPN, SVGIG (reference sequence). CDR3 amino acids: CAWSGGDAKQMNTEAFF. In DNA form, the CDR3 reads TGTGCCTGGAGCGGGGGGGACGCCAAGCAAATGAACACTGAAGCTTTCTTT.

This clone showed up just once. The chain carries TRBV6-1 and TRBJ2-7; 10 bases are shared with TRBD1. This CDR3 has 15 residues. The trim removed 2 bases at V and 5 bases at J, leaving 6 bases unmatched. Germline V gene lookup returns CDR1 MNHNS and CDR2 SASEGT. The CDR3 spells CASSERDRGFHEQYF. CDR3 DNA: TGTGCCAGCAGTGAACGGGACAGGGGTTTTCACGAGCAGTACTTC.

The chain carries TRBV5-1 and TRBJ2-7; D gene uncertain. The CDR3 runs 12 residues. Germline CDR1 is SGHRS and CDR2 is YFSETQ. V gave up 0 bases and J gave up 3 bases, with 4 bases separating them. CDR3 nucleotide sequence: TGCGCCAGCAGCTTGGGGGACTACGAGCAGTACTTC. This translates into CASSLGDYEQYF. Combining the CDR3 with reference TRBV5-1 and TRBJ2-7 gives the whole variable domain KAGVTQTPRYLIKTRGQQVTLSCSPISGHRSVSWYQQTPGQGLQFLFEYFSETQRNKGNFPGRFSGRQFSNSRSEMNVSTLELGDSALYLCASSLGDYEQYFGPGTRLTVT.

V usage is TRBV6-5 and J usage is TRBJ2-2; 7 bases align to TRBD1. The CDR3 contains 15 residues. The ends lost 2 bases at V and 1 base at J; junction bases unmatched: 1. CDR1 is MNHEY and CDR2 is SVGAGI in the germline V gene. CDR3 nucleotide sequence: TGTGCCAGCAGTTACAGGGGGCGGAACACCGGGGAGCTGTTTTTT. Its translation: CASSYRGRNTGELFF.

This chain uses TRBV2 with TRBJ2-7, with TRBD1 matching over 8 bases. This CDR3 comprises 14 residues. V lost 8 bases, J lost 3 bases, and 9 bases stayed unmatched. The germline gives CDR1 SNHLY, CDR2 FYNNEI. Written as DNA, the CDR3 is TGTGCCAGCGCTGCCGGGACAGGAGACTACGAGCAGTACTTC. This gives the protein CASAAGTGDYEQYF.

The chain links TRBV11-2 to TRBJ2-7; D is unresolved. Trimming pared 3 bases from V and 2 bases from J, leaving 11 bases between. Germline V gene lookup returns CDR1 SGHAT and CDR2 FQNNGV. This CDR3 is built from 14 residues. Here the CDR3 reads CASSFDAGAYEQYF. The CDR3 DNA follows: TGTGCCAGCAGCTTCGACGCAGGAGCCTACGAGCAGTACTTC.

The chain has TRBV7-2 and TRBJ1-2, with D unresolved. The CDR3 length is 16 residues. Per the germline V gene, CDR1 is SGHTA and CDR2 is FQGNSA. V dropped 1 base and J dropped 0 bases, with 12 bases sitting between them. Here the CDR3 reads CASSLGGERANYGYTF. For the CDR3, the DNA is TGTGCCAGCAGCTTAGGGGGAGAAAGAGCTAACTATGGCTACACCTTC.

The V gene is TRBV11-2, the J gene TRBJ1-4; TRBD1 matches 7 bases. The V gene end was trimmed by 1 base and the J gene end by 0 bases; junction bases not matched to a gene: 11. This CDR3 is 19 amino acids long. Germline V gives CDR1 SGHAT, CDR2 FQNNGV. Written as DNA, the CDR3 is TGTGCCAGCAGCTTAGTAGTGGTGACAGGGACATCAACTAATGAAAAACTGTTTTTT. Its translation: CASSLVVVTGTSTNEKLFF.

This clone was seen more than once but under ten times. The chain employs TRBV18 and TRBJ2-1, with D hard to call. With 3 bases removed from V and 7 bases from J, the gap between germline ends came to 7 bases. Germline V lookup: CDR1 KGHSH, CDR2 LQKENI. The CDR3 runs to 12 residues. This CDR3 is CASSPTQNEQFF. DNA of the CDR3: TGTGCCAGCTCACCGACCCAAAATGAGCAGTTCTTC.

The chain joins TRBV7-9 to TRBJ1-2; D is possibly TRBD1 (6 bases). The V end lost 1 base, the J end lost 6 bases, and 18 bases lay between the germline ends. This CDR3 has 16 amino acids. CDR1 is SEHNR and CDR2 is FQNEAQ in the germline V gene (reference sequence). This CDR3 is CASSLDYREWQHGYTF. The CDR3 nucleotides read TGTGCCAGCAGCTTAGATTACAGGGAATGGCAGCATGGCTACACCTTC.

The gene calls are TRBV27 and TRBJ2-2; 8 bases align to TRBD2. Germline CDR1 reads MNHEY; CDR2 reads SMNVEV (reference sequence). V lost 5 bases to trimming and J lost 5 bases; unmatched junction nucleotides: 7. CDR3 length: 15 residues. As DNA, the CDR3 is TGTGCCAGCAGTCCCCAGCGGGAGTATACCGGGGAGCTGTTTTTT. It yields the protein CASSPQREYTGELFF.

V usage is TRBV18 and J usage is TRBJ1-4; a possible D gene is TRBD1 (6 bases). The CDR3 spans 15 residues. Germline lookup yields CDR1 KGHSH and CDR2 LQKENI. Trimming stripped 1 base from V and 3 bases from J, with 9 bases between. The CDR3 protein is CASSPRTASNEKLFF. Here the CDR3 DNA reads TGTGCCAGCTCACCACGGACAGCTTCTAATGAAAAACTGTTTTTT.

V is TRBV6-5 and J is TRBJ1-1; D is ambiguous. There are 16 residues in the CDR3. In germline, CDR1 is MNHEY, CDR2 SVGAGI. The ends were cut back, 2 bases at V and 5 bases at J, with 18 bases in the middle. In DNA form, the CDR3 reads TGTGCCAGCAGTTACGGGCCAGCCGAACGGAGGACTGAAGCTTTCTTT. Protein product: CASSYGPAERRTEAFF.

The chain uses TRBV9 and TRBJ1-2; a weak D match, TRBD1 (6 bases). Trimming stripped 6 bases from V and 8 bases from J, with 17 bases between. Germline loops: CDR1 SGDLS, CDR2 YYNGEE. This CDR3 has 13 amino acids. The CDR3 protein is CASTTGTSEGYTF. The CDR3 DNA sequence: TGTGCCAGCACCACCGGGACATCGGAGGGCTACACCTTC. Together with reference TRBV9 and TRBJ1-2, the CDR3 gives the full variable domain: DSGVTQTPKHLITATGQRVTLRCSPRSGDLSVYWYQQSLDQGLQFLIQYYNGEERAKGNILERFSAQQFPDLHSELNLSSLELGDSALYFCASTTGTSEGYTFGSGTRLTVV.

This chain uses TRBV25-1 with TRBJ1-4; 8 bases agree with TRBD1. CDR3 size: 13 residues. V lost 9 bases, J lost 6 bases, and 6 bases stayed unmatched. Per the germline V gene, CDR1 is MGHDK and CDR2 is SYGVNS. Here the CDR3 reads CARAQGAHEKLFF. CDR3 bases: TGTGCCAGGGCGCAGGGGGCGCATGAAAAACTGTTTTTT.

This clone showed up just once. This rearrangement joins TRBV2 to TRBJ1-2; D call uncertain. The CDR3 length is 14 residues. Germline V gene sequence: CDR1 SNHLY, CDR2 FYNNEI. Trimming removed 4 bases at V and 2 bases at J, with 11 bases between. CDR3 bases: TGTGCCAGCAGTGCGGGATCCTCGAACTATGGCTACACCTTC. The encoded protein is CASSAGSSNYGYTF.

The J gene is TRBJ1-6, the V gene TRBV11-2; 8 bases align to TRBD1. With 0 bases clipped from V and 0 bases from J, the junction kept 10 bases outside the gene matches. Germline loops: CDR1 SGHAT, CDR2 FQNNGV. The CDR3 runs 20 residues. This CDR3 is CASSLDIRRGLTSYNSPLHF. DNA for the CDR3: TGTGCCAGCAGCTTAGATATTCGCAGGGGGCTAACCTCCTATAATTCACCCCTCCACTTT.

This clone was seen a single time. This sequence joins TRBV28 and TRBJ2-3, with 13 bases lining up with TRBD2. Germline V lookup: CDR1 MDHEN, CDR2 SYDVKM. The CDR3 loop spans 17 amino acids. V was clipped by 5 bases and J by 6 bases; unmatched bases: 11. CDR3 sequence reads: CASSRGLAGVGLDTQYF. For the CDR3, the DNA is TGTGCCAGCAGTAGAGGACTAGCGGGAGTCGGTTTGGATACGCAGTATTTT.

This clone was found a few times. The V call is TRBV18, the J call TRBJ1-1; TRBD1 matches at 10 bases. J gave up 4 bases and V 3 bases, and 5 bases lay outside the gene matches. Germline V lookup: CDR1 KGHSH, CDR2 LQKENI. This CDR3 contains 15 residues. Written as DNA, the CDR3 is TGTGCCAGCTCACCGACAGGGGGCCCCCGCACTGAAGCTTTCTTT. Translated, it gives CASSPTGGPRTEAFF. Filled out from reference TRBV18 and TRBJ1-1, the complete variable domain reads NAGVMQNPRHLVRRRGQEARLRCSPMKGHSHVYWYRQLPEEGLKFMVYLQKENIIDESGMPKERFSAEFPKEGPSILRIQQVVRGDSAAYFCASSPTGGPRTEAFFGQGTRLTVV.

The chain employs TRBV7-2 and TRBJ2-7; TRBD1 aligns across 8 bases. In germline, CDR1 is SGHTA, CDR2 FQGNSA. The V segment lost 5 bases and the J segment 5 bases; nucleotides outside the gene matches: 11. This CDR3 spans 15 amino acids. The CDR3: CASSPPGRGHHEQYF. CDR3 DNA sequence: TGTGCCAGCAGCCCCCCCGGCAGGGGGCACCACGAGCAGTACTTC.

The chain combines TRBV30 with TRBJ2-1, with TRBD2 matching 9 bases. The V gene end was trimmed by 6 bases and the J gene end by 4 bases; junction bases not matched to a gene: 13. Germline CDR1 GTSNPN, CDR2 SVGIG (reference sequence). The CDR3 spans 16 residues. The CDR3 sequence is CACSPRGTSGYNEQFF. In nucleotides, the CDR3 is TGTGCCTGTTCCCCCCGGGGCACTAGCGGGTACAATGAGCAGTTCTTC.

The chain has TRBV28 and TRBJ1-5, with TRBD1 identical over 10 bases. V shed 5 bases, J shed 6 bases, and the junction held 16 bases outside the gene matches. The CDR3 has 18 residues. Germline V gene data show CDR1 as MDHEN and CDR2 as SYDVKM. The CDR3 sequence: CASSPAGGQGIFGQPQHF. CDR3 DNA sequence: TGTGCCAGCAGTCCTGCCGGGGGACAGGGGATTTTTGGTCAGCCCCAGCATTTT.

This clone was counted only a few times. The chain is built from TRBV3-1 (or the pseudogene TRBV3-2) and TRBJ1-1, with D perhaps matching TRBD1 (6 bases). Germline V CDR1 and CDR2: LGHDT, YNNKEL (reference sequence). CDR3 length equals 17 residues. V was pared by 4 bases and J by 5 bases, with 23 bases between. The CDR3 nucleotides are TGTGCCAGCAGCCGATTTGCCTCTACAGGGTGGGGGACTGAAGCTTTCTTT. Its protein product is CASSRFASTGWGTEAFF.

This clone was recorded only once. The genes are TRBV4-2 and TRBJ2-7; the match to TRBD2 covers 9 bases. Trimming at V came to 0 bases and at J to 7 bases, leaving 10 bases not matched to a gene. CDR1 and CDR2 (germline): LGHNA, YNFKEQ. This CDR3 is 16 amino acids long. The CDR3 here is CASSQDRSSGTREQYF. CDR3 DNA: TGTGCCAGCAGCCAAGATAGGTCTAGCGGGACTAGGGAGCAGTACTTC.

J is TRBJ1-1 and V is TRBV19; D not certain. The length of the CDR3 is 14 residues. Germline CDR1 and CDR2: LNHDA and SQIVND (reference sequence). V lost 4 bases to trimming and J lost 7 bases, with 16 bases between them. The CDR3 nucleotides read TGTGCCAGTAGTAAACCAGCCGTCAACGGTGAAGCTTTCTTT. It specifies CASSKPAVNGEAFF.

The CDR3 DNA reads TGTGCCAGCAGCTGGGGGCACAGGTTTGATCAGCCCCAGCATTTT. Its translation: CASSWGHRFDQPQHF. The rearrangement uses TRBV5-6 and TRBJ1-5; a possible D gene is TRBD1 (6 bases). V lost 3 bases to trimming and J lost 5 bases, with 15 bases between them. The length of the CDR3 is 15 residues. Germline lookup yields CDR1 SGHDT and CDR2 YYEEEE.